This T cell receptor (beta chain) is drawn from a study of spatial heterogeneity in lung cancer. In the study overall: Detection consistently yielded more beta chains than alpha chains.

This sample's time point: blood at routine non-recurrence follow-up after resection. CDR1 is SGHTA, CDR2 FQGTGA, per germline. The V gene end was trimmed by 0 bases and the J gene end by 9 bases; junction bases not matched to a gene: 11. The CDR3 runs to 17 residues. Every TCR cDNA molecule bore its own unique molecular identifier. TCRdb reprocessed the 5' RACE reads via MiXCR and lists one record per CDR3 protein. The sample consists of 9,500 to 12,000 distinct CDR3 sequences, roughly a tenth of them appearing once. The chain combines TRBV7-3 with TRBJ2-2, with 9 bases matching TRBD2. The material sequenced was PBMCs, taken at follow-up. The sequence derives from a female donor with early-stage non-small cell lung cancer. The DNA of the CDR3 is TGTGCCAGCAGCTTAACTACGTTAGCGGGAGTCTCGAGGGAGCTGTTTTTT. This encodes CASSLTTLAGVSRELFF.